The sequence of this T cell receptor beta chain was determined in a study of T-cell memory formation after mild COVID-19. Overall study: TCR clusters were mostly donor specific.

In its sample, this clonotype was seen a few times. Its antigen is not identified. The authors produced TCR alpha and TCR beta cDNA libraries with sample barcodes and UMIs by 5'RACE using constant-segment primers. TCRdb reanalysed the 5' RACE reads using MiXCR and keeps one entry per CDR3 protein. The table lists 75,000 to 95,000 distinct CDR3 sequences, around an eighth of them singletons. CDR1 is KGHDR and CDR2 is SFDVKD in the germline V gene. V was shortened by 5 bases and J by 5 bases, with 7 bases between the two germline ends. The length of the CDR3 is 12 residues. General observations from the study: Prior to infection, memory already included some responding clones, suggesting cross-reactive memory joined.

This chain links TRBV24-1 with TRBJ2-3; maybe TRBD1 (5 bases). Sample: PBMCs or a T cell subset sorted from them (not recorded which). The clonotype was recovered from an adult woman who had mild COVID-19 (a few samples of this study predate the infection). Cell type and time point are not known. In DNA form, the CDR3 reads TGTGCCACCAGTGTAGGGGTAGATACGCAGTATTTT. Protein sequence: CATSVGVDTQYF.